This T cell receptor beta chain came from a study of shared clonotypes between healthy human individuals. On the study more broadly: Each donor's CD4 naive and CD4 memory cells filled three plates apiece, CD8 naive two, and CD8 memory one.

The authors divided CD4+ cells into CD45RA+ naive and CD45RA-negative memory subsets. Once extracted for a subset, genomic DNA was divided evenly among several immunoSEQ plates. Libraries were prepared by immunoSEQ multiplex PCR; TCRdb keeps only in-frame clonotypes and omits some of them. The repertoire holds roughly 1,500,000 clones, with around 98.5% as singletons. Germline V gives CDR1 SEHNR, CDR2 FQNEAQ (reference sequence). The CDR3 spans 15 residues. V lost 5 bases, J lost 0 bases, and 10 bases lay in between. This rearrangement joins TRBV7-9 to TRBJ2-2; possible D gene TRBD2, 5 bases. The source of this sequence is a man aged 25 to 40 in good health. Sequencing was done on a sample of naive CD4+ T cells sorted from blood. Subset in this sample: CD45RA+ positively selected. The CDR3 DNA follows: TGTGCCAGCAGCCCCGACTATGCGAACACCGGGGAGCTGTTTTTT. This codes for CASSPDYANTGELFF. Full variable domain (outside the CDR3, taken from reference TRBV7-9 and TRBJ2-2): DTGVSQNPRHKITKRGQNVTFRCDPISEHNRLYWYRQTLGQGPEFLTYFQNEAQLEKSRLLSDRFSAERPKGSFSTLEIQRTEQGDSAMYLCASSPDYANTGELFFGEGSRLTVL.